Listed below are T cell receptor beta chains from one sample, sequenced in a study of blood T cell repertoires in COVID-19. TCRdb's copy holds only in-frame clones and misses some; the assay was immunoSEQ multiplex PCR. Of around 140,000 clones listed, about 80% were seen once; the top ten hold about 2.4%. The sequenced sample was PBMCs or T cells enriched from blood (not recorded which). These TCRs come from a man aged 35-49 years with acute COVID-19. The CDR3 runs from the conserved cysteine through the conserved F or W. The order of the fields is V gene, J gene, clone size, D gene, CDR3 length, CDR3 protein, CDR3 DNA. A D gene is named only where the DNA matches it firmly. The listing skips clone size in some rows; elsewhere it reads once, few, many or a size class.

TRBV5-4	TRBJ2-2	-	-	16	CASSLGGRPNTGELFF	TGTGCCAGCAGCTTGGGGGGGCGTCCGAACACCGGGGAGCTGTTTTTT
TRBV19	TRBJ2-2	-	-	16	CASTQLGSWGTGELFF	TGTGCCAGTACCCAACTCGGGAGTTGGGGCACCGGGGAGCTGTTTTTT
TRBV29-1	TRBJ1-2	few	-	9	CRHQGGYTF	TGCAGGCATCAGGGGGGCTACACCTTC
TRBV19	TRBJ1-1	-	TRBD1	15	CASRRRQGENTEAFF	TGTGCCAGTAGACGACGACAGGGGGAAAACACTGAAGCTTTCTTT
TRBV9	TRBJ1-2	-	-	14	CASSADSTGSGYTF	TGTGCCAGCAGCGCGGATTCTACAGGGTCCGGCTACACCTTC
TRBV28	TRBJ2-1	-	TRBD2	16	CASSYERLAGDNEQFF	TGTGCCAGCAGTTACGAGAGACTAGCAGGTGACAATGAGCAGTTCTTC
TRBV18	TRBJ2-7	-	TRBD1	15	CASSPSTGGSYEQYF	TGTGCCAGCTCACCCTCGACAGGGGGCTCCTACGAGCAGTACTTC
TRBV9	TRBJ2-7	few	-	18	CASSLDYGASADSYEQYF	TGTGCCAGCAGCCTTGATTATGGGGCTAGCGCCGACTCCTACGAGCAGTACTTC
TRBV10-2	TRBJ2-3	-	-	14	CASSDPGSTDTQYF	TGCGCCAGCAGTGACCCAGGGAGCACAGATACGCAGTATTTT
TRBV10-2	TRBJ1-1	-	-	13	CASSPSMNTEAFF	TGCGCCAGCAGCCCATCAATGAACACTGAAGCTTTCTTT
TRBV10-1	TRBJ2-3	-	TRBD2	14	CATSLSGGTDTQYF	TGCGCCACTTCTCTAAGCGGGGGGACAGATACGCAGTATTTT
TRBV6-5	TRBJ2-7	-	TRBD1	13	CASRGTVSYEQYF	TGTGCCAGCAGGGGGACAGTCTCCTACGAGCAGTACTTC
TRBV7-3	TRBJ2-2	-	-	16	CASSLKVFQGTGELFF	TGTGCCAGCAGCTTAAAGGTCTTCCAGGGCACCGGGGAGCTGTTTTTT
TRBV7-2	TRBJ2-7	-	TRBD2	15	CASSPPGLAGYEQYF	TGTGCCAGCAGCCCCCCGGGACTAGCGGGCTACGAGCAGTACTTC
TRBV27	TRBJ2-1	-	-	11	CATSTGNEQFF	TGTGCCACCTCCACCGGCAATGAGCAGTTCTTC
TRBV5-1	TRBJ1-2	few	TRBD1	14	CASSLGQGDAGYTF	TGCGCCAGCAGCTTGGGACAGGGGGACGCTGGCTACACCTTC
TRBV28	TRBJ1-1	-	-	13	CASSLRGNTEAFF	TGTGCCAGCAGTTTAAGGGGCAACACTGAAGCTTTCTTT
TRBV6-2/TRBV6-3	TRBJ2-7	few	-	14	CASSYFDSTYEQYF	TGTGCCAGCAGTTACTTTGACTCAACCTACGAGCAGTACTTC
TRBV20-1	TRBJ2-5	-	-	11	CSARTEETQYF	TGCAGTGCTAGAACGGAGGAGACCCAGTACTTC
TRBV6-5	TRBJ2-5	-	TRBD1	14	CASSYDRARETQYF	TGTGCCAGCAGTTACGACAGGGCGAGGGAGACCCAGTACTTC
TRBV7-2	TRBJ2-3	-	-	14	CASSLTGRADTQYF	TGTGCCAGCAGCTTAACGGGAAGGGCAGATACGCAGTATTTT
TRBV11-3	TRBJ1-2	-	-	13	CASSPDRLYGYTF	TGTGCCAGCAGCCCAGACAGGTTATATGGCTACACCTTC
TRBV7-9	TRBJ1-2	-	-	15	CASSSQSTAHYGYTF	TGTGCCAGCAGCTCCCAATCGACAGCCCACTATGGCTACACCTTC
TRBV18	TRBJ1-1	-	TRBD1	13	CASSPTGAAEAFF	TGTGCCAGCTCCCCGACAGGGGCTGCAGAAGCTTTCTTT
TRBV12-3/TRBV12-4	TRBJ1-1	once	-	13	CASSSEGVVWAFF	TGTGCCAGCAGCTCCGAGGGTGTAGTTTGGGCTTTCTTT
TRBV7-3	TRBJ1-2	once	-	14	CASSFARQGSSYTF	TGTGCCAGCAGCTTTGCTCGGCAGGGATCGAGCTACACCTTC
TRBV6-5	TRBJ2-7	-	TRBD2	15	CASSYSGTSGYEQYF	TGTGCCAGCAGTTACTCCGGGACTAGCGGCTACGAGCAGTACTTC
TRBV5-1	TRBJ1-3	few	-	14	CATRGGASGNTIYF	TGCGCCACCCGGGGGGGGGCTTCTGGAAACACCATATATTTT
TRBV28	TRBJ1-1	-	TRBD1	13	CASRPGGSTEAFF	TGTGCCAGCAGGCCAGGGGGGAGCACTGAAGCTTTCTTT
TRBV19	TRBJ2-5	few	TRBD1	15	CASALGQGARETQYF	TGTGCCAGTGCCCTGGGACAGGGGGCGAGAGAGACCCAGTACTTC
TRBV7-3	TRBJ2-1	few	TRBD2	16	CATSVLGTSGNNEQFF	TGTGCCACCTCAGTTCTTGGGACTAGCGGGAACAATGAGCAGTTCTTC
TRBV28	TRBJ2-5	once	-	14	CASSPRDYQETQYF	TGTGCCAGCAGCCCCCGGGACTACCAAGAGACCCAGTACTTC
TRBV2	TRBJ1-5	-	-	18	CASSEDVGGAGGNQPQHF	TGTGCCAGCAGTGAAGATGTTGGAGGGGCTGGAGGCAATCAGCCCCAGCATTTT
TRBV3-1/TRBV3-2	TRBJ2-5	-	-	13	CASSQPQEETQYF	TGTGCCAGCAGCCAGCCCCAGGAAGAGACCCAGTACTTC
TRBV18	TRBJ2-7	-	TRBD1	12	CASSPDRDEQYF	TGTGCCAGCTCACCCGACAGGGACGAGCAGTACTTC
TRBV5-6	TRBJ2-7	once	TRBD2	13	CASSPPGGYEQYF	TGTGCCAGCAGCCCACCGGGGGGCTACGAGCAGTACTTC
TRBV6-5	TRBJ1-5	-	-	15	CASSYSQGSNQPQHF	TGTGCCAGCAGTTACTCCCAGGGGAGCAATCAGCCCCAGCATTTT
TRBV6-6	TRBJ2-7	-	TRBD1	13	CASSTDRSHEQYF	TGTGCCAGCAGTACGGACAGGTCCCACGAGCAGTACTTC
TRBV28	TRBJ2-7	once	TRBD1	15	CASSPQTGVKNEQYF	TGTGCCAGCAGTCCCCAGACAGGGGTAAAAAACGAGCAGTACTTC
TRBV3-1/TRBV3-2	TRBJ1-4	-	-	14	CASSQPQGNEKLFF	TGTGCCAGCAGCCAACCCCAGGGGAACGAAAAACTGTTTTTT
TRBV13	TRBJ1-2	-	TRBD1	13	CASSFQGAEGYTF	TGTGCCAGCAGCTTCCAGGGGGCGGAAGGCTACACCTTC
TRBV6-5	TRBJ2-3	-	-	13	CASNFPSSRTQYF	TGTGCCAGCAATTTCCCCTCCTCCAGGACGCAGTATTTT
TRBV15	TRBJ1-1	-	TRBD1	16	CATSSLRGLVDTEAFF	TGTGCCACCAGCAGCCTCAGGGGGCTGGTGGACACTGAAGCTTTCTTT
TRBV2	TRBJ1-1	-	-	12	CASTTGVTEAFF	TGTGCCAGCACCACGGGGGTCACTGAAGCTTTCTTT
TRBV5-1	TRBJ2-1	-	TRBD2	17	CASSLAIAGPFGDEQFF	TGCGCCAGCAGCTTGGCCATAGCGGGGCCTTTCGGGGATGAGCAGTTCTTC